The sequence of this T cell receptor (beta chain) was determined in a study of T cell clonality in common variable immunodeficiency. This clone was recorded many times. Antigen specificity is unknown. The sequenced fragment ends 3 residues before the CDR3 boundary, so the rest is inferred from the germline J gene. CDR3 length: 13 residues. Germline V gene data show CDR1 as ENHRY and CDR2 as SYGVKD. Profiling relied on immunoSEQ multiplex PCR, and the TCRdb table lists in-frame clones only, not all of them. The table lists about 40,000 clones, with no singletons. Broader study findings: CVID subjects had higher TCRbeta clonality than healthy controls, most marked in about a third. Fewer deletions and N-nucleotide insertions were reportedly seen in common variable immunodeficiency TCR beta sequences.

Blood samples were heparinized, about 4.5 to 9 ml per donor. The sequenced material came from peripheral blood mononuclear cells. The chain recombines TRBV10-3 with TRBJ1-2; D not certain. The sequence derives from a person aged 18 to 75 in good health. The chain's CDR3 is CASLDGSSYDYTF. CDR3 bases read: TGTGCCAGCCTAGACGGATCCTCCTACGAC.